The 25 T cell receptor beta chains below all came from one sample that was sequenced in a study of early T cells in non-severe SARS-CoV-2 infection. TCRdb used MiXCR to reprocess the 5' RACE reads, holding one entry per CDR3 protein. Of 25,000 to 30,000 distinct CDR3 sequences in the sample, about 4.2% were seen once. Sequencing was carried out using whole blood. The receptor source for this set is an adult who was a healthcare worker with PCR-confirmed SARS-CoV-2 infection or an uninfected control (not recorded which).

This clonotype was seen ten or more times. This sequence joins TRBV20-1 and TRBJ1-5, with a possible D match to TRBD1 (6 bases). The CDR3 contains 13 residues. Between the trimmed V and J ends, which lost 5 bases and 9 bases, there was a span of 17 bases. CDR1 and CDR2 from the germline V gene are DFQATT and SNEGSKA (reference sequence). The CDR3 DNA follows: TGCAGTGCTGGGAGACAGGATACTAGGCCCCAGCATTTT. Residues: CSAGRQDTRPQHF.

This clonotype was detected many times. The chain employs TRBV7-9 and TRBJ2-1; D is unclear. The CDR3 covers 14 residues. Germline CDR1 and CDR2: SEHNR and FQNEAQ (reference sequence). V shed 3 bases and J shed 1 base, with 7 bases lying between them. CDR3 DNA: TGTGCCAGCAGCTTGATCAGTTCCTACAATGAGCAGTTCTTC. It codes for CASSLISSYNEQFF.

This clonotype showed up many times. The chain joins TRBV5-1 to TRBJ2-1; TRBD1 aligns across 12 bases. Germline trimming cut 4 bases from V and 4 bases from J; bases unmatched to any gene: 6. The CDR3 has 16 amino acids. CDR1 is SGHRS, CDR2 YFSETQ, per germline. The CDR3 DNA reads as TGCGCCAGCAGCGGGGGACAGGGGGCGCGATACAATGAGCAGTTCTTC. Amino acid sequence: CASSGGQGARYNEQFF.

This clonotype was seen at least ten times. The rearrangement joins TRBV11-2 to TRBJ2-7; a weak D match, TRBD2 (6 bases). Germline-derived CDR1 and CDR2 are SGHAT and FQNNGV. The length of the CDR3 is 17 residues. The ends were cut back, 1 base at V and 3 bases at J, with 19 bases in the middle. CDR3 DNA sequence: TGTGCCAGCAGCTTAGGGGGACTGGATTACAGCCGCTACGAGCAGTACTTC. It encodes CASSLGGLDYSRYEQYF.

This clonotype was found many times. The V and J genes are TRBV25-1 and TRBJ1-2; D gene unclear. Germline V lookup: CDR1 MGHDK, CDR2 SYGVNS. This CDR3 spans 13 amino acids. Between the trimmed V and J ends, which lost 5 bases and 4 bases, there was a span of 11 bases. The CDR3 DNA sequence: TGTGCCAGCAGTCCCGCGGACCTCTATGGCTACACCTTC. Its protein is CASSPADLYGYTF.

There are many counts of this clonotype. This rearrangement joins TRBV28 to TRBJ1-2, with 8 bases aligning to TRBD1. The CDR3 totals 14 residues. V shed 2 bases, J shed 4 bases, and the junction held 3 bases outside the gene matches. The germline V gene encodes CDR1 MDHEN and CDR2 SYDVKM. The CDR3 nucleotides are TGTGCCAGCAGTTTAGGACAGGGCAGCTATGGCTACACCTTC. Its translation is CASSLGQGSYGYTF.

This clonotype was counted only a few times. One end of the junction is discordant with germline, which a read error may explain. V and J are TRBV11-3 and TRBJ1-6; 9 nucleotides agree with TRBD1. Germline V gives CDR1 SGHNT, CDR2 YENEEA. The CDR3 runs 15 residues. CDR3 in amino acids: CASSVAGQGFSSLHF. CDR3 sequence (DNA): TGTGCCAGCAGCGTAGCCGGACAGGGGTTTTCATCCCTCCACTTT.

This clonotype was seen at least ten times. CDR3 coding DNA: TGCGCCAGCAGCACCGTACAGGGGGGCACTGAAGCTTTCTTT. Its protein product is CASSTVQGGTEAFF. The rearrangement uses TRBV5-1 and TRBJ1-1, with 8 bases fitting TRBD1. Per germline, CDR1 SGHRS and CDR2 YFSETQ. The CDR3 is 14 residues long. Losses at the gene ends were 4 bases for V and 4 bases for J; bases not matched to a gene: 6. The whole variable domain, filled in from reference TRBV5-1 and TRBJ1-1, reads KAGVTQTPRYLIKTRGQQVTLSCSPISGHRSVSWYQQTPGQGLQFLFEYFSETQRNKGNFPGRFSGRQFSNSRSEMNVSTLELGDSALYLCASSTVQGGTEAFFGQGTRLTVV.

This clonotype was seen repeatedly, ten times or more. The V and J genes are TRBV9 and TRBJ1-1; 7 bases match TRBD1. The germline V gene has CDR1 SGDLS and CDR2 YYNGEE. CDR3 length: 16 amino acids. With V trimmed by 0 bases and J by 2 bases, 7 bases remained unmatched. The CDR3 bases are TGTGCCAGCAGCGTAGTGGGGGACAGAATTAACACTGAAGCTTTCTTT. This sequence encodes CASSVVGDRINTEAFF.

This clonotype was seen ten or more times. The chain recombines TRBV6-4 with TRBJ1-1; D remains ambiguous. There are 13 residues in the CDR3. V was clipped by 3 bases and J by 1 base, with 6 bases between them. The germline V gene has CDR1 MRHNA and CDR2 SNTAGT. CDR3: CASSEYRNTEAFF. CDR3 bases: TGTGCCAGCAGTGAATACAGGAACACTGAAGCTTTCTTT.

In its sample, this clonotype was seen many times. The J gene is TRBJ1-1, the V gene TRBV5-1, with D perhaps TRBD1 (6 bases). The germline gives CDR1 SGHRS, CDR2 YFSETQ. Trimming took 4 bases from V and 2 from J, leaving 12 bases between them. The CDR3 is 14 amino acids. Here the CDR3 DNA reads TGCGCCAGCAGCATATCGGGACAAAACACTGAAGCTTTCTTT. It is translated as CASSISGQNTEAFF.

This clonotype was seen a few times. The chain combines TRBV28 with TRBJ2-1; 9 positions match TRBD2. The V gene end was trimmed by 7 bases and the J gene end by 7 bases; junction bases not matched to a gene: 5. The CDR3 spans 13 residues. Germline V gene sequence: CDR1 MDHEN, CDR2 SYDVKM. This chain's CDR3 is CASKVAGENEQFF. In DNA form, the CDR3 reads TGTGCCAGCAAAGTAGCGGGGGAAAATGAGCAGTTCTTC.

This clonotype has a count of ten or more. This sequence joins TRBV25-1 and TRBJ2-4, with 7 positions matching TRBD2. V gave up 2 bases and J gave up 7 bases; unmatched junction bases: 8. Germline loops: CDR1 MGHDK, CDR2 SYGVNS. This CDR3 has 15 amino acids. The CDR3 loop reads CASSEPGTKENIQYF. The CDR3 region has the DNA TGTGCCAGCAGTGAACCGGGGACTAAGGAGAACATTCAGTACTTC. Full variable domain (remainder filled in from reference TRBV25-1 and TRBJ2-4): EADIYQTPRYLVIGTGKKITLECSQTMGHDKMYWYQQDPGMELHLIHYSYGVNSTEKGDLSSESTVSRIRTEHFPLTLESARPSHTSQYLCASSEPGTKENIQYFGAGTRLSVL.

This clonotype has a count of ten or more. The rearrangement joins TRBV28 to TRBJ2-7; 10 bases are a match to TRBD2. The CDR3 contains 15 residues. The trim removed 4 bases at V and 2 bases at J, leaving 5 bases unmatched. Germline V lookup: CDR1 MDHEN, CDR2 SYDVKM. In DNA, the CDR3 is TGTGCCAGCAGTTCTACTAGCGGGAACACCTACGAGCAGTACTTC. Its translation is CASSSTSGNTYEQYF.

This clonotype was recorded at least ten times. This rearrangement joins TRBV2 to TRBJ2-7; TRBD1 matches 10 bases. The V segment lost 10 bases and the J segment 3 bases; nucleotides outside the gene matches: 6. Germline-derived CDR1 and CDR2 are SNHLY and FYNNEI. The length of the CDR3 is 13 residues. Here the CDR3 reads CATGQGGIYEQYF. In DNA form, the CDR3 reads TGTGCCACCGGACAGGGGGGGATCTACGAGCAGTACTTC.

Ten or more counts support this clonotype. J is TRBJ2-4 and V is TRBV28; 9 bases fit TRBD1. The V gene end was trimmed by 5 bases and the J gene end by 11 bases; junction bases not matched to a gene: 13. The CDR3 spans 15 residues. Germline V gene data show CDR1 as MDHEN and CDR2 as SYDVKM. This CDR3 is CASSLKIRDRDLQYF. As DNA, the CDR3 is TGTGCCAGCAGTCTAAAAATCCGGGACAGGGACCTTCAGTACTTC.

This clonotype was recorded many times. V is TRBV18 and J is TRBJ2-3; D unresolved. V lost 8 bases, J lost 4 bases, and 7 bases lay in between. Germline assignment: CDR1 KGHSH and CDR2 LQKENI. The CDR3 is 11 residues long. The CDR3 DNA reads TGTGCCAGCCGACTTGCAGATACGCAGTATTTT. Translating gives CASRLADTQYF.

There are many counts of this clonotype. This chain joins TRBV29-1 and TRBJ2-2; D not resolved. This CDR3 comprises 11 residues. CDR1 and CDR2 (germline): SQVTM, ANQGSEA. The ends were cut back, 4 bases at V and 4 bases at J, with 4 bases in the middle. CDR3 sequence: CSVGGTGELFF. As DNA, the CDR3 is TGCAGCGTTGGAGGCACCGGGGAGCTGTTTTTT.

This clonotype was picked up a small number of times. The chain uses TRBV5-4 and TRBJ2-2; a possible D gene is TRBD2 (6 bases). V dropped 0 bases and J dropped 7 bases, with 7 bases sitting between them. The CDR3 length is 13 residues. Germline CDR1 reads SGHNT; CDR2 reads YYREEE (reference sequence). CDR3 nucleotides: TGTGCCAGCAGCTTGGGCGGGGACGGGGAGCTGTTTTTT. Translation: CASSLGGDGELFF.

This clonotype was seen many times. This chain joins TRBV11-2 and TRBJ1-2; D unclear. This CDR3 region has 13 residues. The V end was cut by 3 bases, the J end by 3 bases, with 8 bases between. The germline CDR1 and CDR2 sequences are SGHAT and FQNNGV. The CDR3 sequence is CASSFSLDYGYTF. For the CDR3, the DNA is TGTGCCAGCAGCTTTTCACTTGACTATGGCTACACCTTC.

This clonotype was seen a few times. The chain is built from TRBV5-5 and TRBJ2-7, with D perhaps matching TRBD2 (7 bases). Germline CDR1 reads SGHKS; CDR2 reads YYEKEE (reference sequence). The length of the CDR3 is 16 residues. V was clipped by 2 bases and J by 0 bases, with 15 bases between them. CDR3 DNA: TGTGCCAGCAGCTTACCCGGGGGAGGGGGCTCCTACGAGCAGTACTTC. It codes for CASSLPGGGGSYEQYF.

This clonotype has only a few counts. The chain employs TRBV6-2 or TRBV6-3 and TRBJ2-7, with D perhaps TRBD1 (5 bases). V was pared by 8 bases and J by 0 bases, with 8 bases between. Germline assignment: CDR1 MNHEY and CDR2 SVGEGT. There are 12 residues in the CDR3. As DNA, the CDR3 is TGTGCCAGCGGAAGGGGCTCCTACGAGCAGTACTTC. Translated, it gives CASGRGSYEQYF.

This clonotype was found many times. The chain uses TRBV20-1 and TRBJ2-1; 8 bases fit TRBD1. CDR3 length: 13 amino acids. Trimming at V came to 8 bases and at J to 2 bases, leaving 5 bases not matched to a gene. CDR1 is DFQATT and CDR2 is SNEGSKA in the germline V gene (reference sequence). The CDR3 loop is CSPDRGTYNEQFF. The CDR3 region has the DNA TGCAGTCCCGACAGGGGAACCTACAATGAGCAGTTCTTC.

Ten or more counts support this clonotype. V gene TRBV5-6 combines with J gene TRBJ2-1; no clear D gene. CDR1 is SGHDT, CDR2 YYEEEE, per germline. This CDR3 is 14 amino acids long. Deletions cut 2 bases from V and 1 base from J, with 7 bases between. CDR3 sequence (DNA): TGTGCCAGCAGCTTAGGCAAATCCTACAATGAGCAGTTCTTC. Translated, it gives CASSLGKSYNEQFF.

This chain joins TRBV7-9 and TRBJ1-1; tentative D call: TRBD1 (6 bases). The CDR3 loop spans 14 amino acids. Per the germline V gene, CDR1 is SEHNR and CDR2 is FQNEAQ (reference sequence). V lost 4 bases and J lost 2, with 11 bases in between. The CDR3 loop is CASSYGQQNTEAFF. As DNA, the CDR3 is TGTGCCAGCAGCTACGGACAGCAAAACACTGAAGCTTTCTTT.